The 32 T cell receptor beta chains given below trace back to one sample, sequenced in a study of post-analysis software for immune sequencing data. Whole-study findings and limits: A handful of TRBV segments were significantly more frequent in patients than in controls. TRBV5-6, TRBV5-1 and TRBV20-1 were among these segments.

Unique molecular identifiers were present in the TCR beta cDNA libraries. MiXCR, run by TCRdb on the PCR reads, gives a single entry per CDR3 protein. The repertoire consists of about 540,000 distinct CDR3 sequences, with 34% occurring once and the leading ten covering around 6%. The antigens for these receptors are not known. The specimen sequenced was blood. These TCRs come from a girl aged 2 to 17 with multiple sclerosis.

The gene calls are TRBV5-1 and TRBJ2-5; D call uncertain. V was shortened by 2 bases and J by 5 bases, with 10 bases between the two germline ends. CDR1 SGHRS and CDR2 YFSETQ come from the germline V gene. The CDR3 loop spans 13 amino acids. CDR3 region: CASSFKALETQYF. CDR3 coding DNA: TGCGCCAGCAGCTTCAAGGCTTTGGAGACCCAGTACTTC.

This chain links TRBV28 with TRBJ2-2, with TRBD2 as a possible D gene (5 bases). The CDR3 loop spans 16 amino acids. The germline V gene encodes CDR1 MDHEN and CDR2 SYDVKM. V gave up 10 bases and J gave up 3 bases, with 21 bases separating them. CDR3 in amino acids: CATMPDSGMDTGELFF. As DNA, the CDR3 is TGTGCCACCATGCCTGACTCGGGAATGGACACCGGGGAGCTGTTTTTT.

The table lists this clonotype with a few counts. The gene calls are TRBV7-9 and TRBJ2-5; 10 bases agree with TRBD1. The J segment lost 5 bases and the V segment lost 8 bases, leaving 11 bases of the junction unmatched. Germline CDR1 is SEHNR and CDR2 is FQNEAQ (reference sequence). This CDR3 comprises 15 residues. CDR3 in amino acids: CASVDTTGGSETQYF. DNA for the CDR3: TGTGCCAGCGTTGATACGACAGGGGGCTCCGAGACCCAGTACTTC.

The genes are TRBV2 and TRBJ2-5; 9 bases align to TRBD2. The length of the CDR3 is 13 residues. Trimming cost V 7 bases and J 11 bases; bases outside gene matches: 11. The V gene's germline CDR1 is SNHLY and CDR2 FYNNEI. The chain's CDR3 is CASKTSGPSEQYF. The CDR3 DNA sequence: TGTGCCAGCAAAACTAGCGGGCCCTCGGAGCAGTACTTC.

The chain has TRBV3-1 and TRBJ1-1; D gene uncertain. The length of the CDR3 is 14 residues. Germline CDR1 reads LGHDT; CDR2 reads YNNKEL (reference sequence). Trimming took 4 bases from V and 1 from J, leaving 10 bases between them. CDR3 region: CASSLMIENTEAFF. CDR3 DNA: TGTGCCAGCAGCCTGATGATAGAGAACACTGAAGCTTTCTTT.

This clonotype was seen more than once but under ten times. This chain links TRBV2 with TRBJ2-1; TRBD1 aligns across 10 bases. V dropped 2 bases and J dropped 7; count of bases not matched to a gene: 5. CDR3 size: 15 residues. Germline V gene data show CDR1 as SNHLY and CDR2 as FYNNEI. The CDR3 DNA sequence: TGTGCCAGCAGTGAATGGGGACAGGGGATAAATGAGCAGTTCTTC. This encodes CASSEWGQGINEQFF.

This clonotype was counted only a few times. The chain employs TRBV29-1 and TRBJ2-3, with 14 bases fitting TRBD2. This CDR3 is 17 amino acids long. J lost 0 bases, V lost 7 bases, and 9 bases had no gene match. The germline gives CDR1 SQVTM, CDR2 ANQGSEA. DNA of the CDR3: TGCAGCGGGGTCCCGGGACTAGCGGGGGCTAGCACAGATACGCAGTATTTT. It is translated as CSGVPGLAGASTDTQYF.

For this clonotype: The junction differs from germline at one of its ends, possibly a read error. The V and J genes are TRBV6-1 and TRBJ1-1; TRBD1 agrees at 9 bases. The CDR3 spans 15 residues. CDR1 MNHNS and CDR2 SASEGT come from the germline V gene. CDR3 nucleotide sequence: TGTGCCAGCCGACAACAGGGGGCGATTAACACTGAGGCTTTCTTT. Its protein is CASRQQGAINTEAFF.

There are a few counts of this clonotype. V and J are TRBV5-1 and TRBJ1-2; 7 bases line up with TRBD1. The junction had 11 bases not matched to a gene; V was cut back by 4 bases and J by 8 bases. The CDR3 is 14 amino acids. The V gene's germline CDR1 is SGHRS and CDR2 YFSETQ. The CDR3 loop is CASSTVRQGDGYTF. In DNA form, the CDR3 reads TGCGCCAGCAGCACCGTTAGACAGGGCGACGGCTACACCTTC.

The chain links TRBV5-1 to TRBJ2-5; unclear D gene. V lost 0 bases and J 6 bases, leaving 12 bases between the germline ends. CDR1 and CDR2 from the germline V gene are SGHRS and YFSETQ. CDR3 length: 14 amino acids. Written as DNA, the CDR3 is TGCGCCAGCAGCTTGGGACAAGGTCACCAGACCCAGTACTTC. Its translation is CASSLGQGHQTQYF.

This clonotype was seen only a few times. The V gene is TRBV28, the J gene TRBJ2-5; TRBD1 is a possible D gene (6 bases). This CDR3 has 13 residues. Germline V gene sequence: CDR1 MDHEN, CDR2 SYDVKM. The V end was cut by 4 bases, the J end by 7 bases, with 13 bases between. CDR3 in amino acids: CASSSDTGSTQYF. CDR3 nucleotide sequence: TGTGCCAGCAGTTCGGATACAGGGTCGACCCAGTACTTC. Filled out from reference TRBV28 and TRBJ2-5, the complete variable domain reads DVKVTQSSRYLVKRTGEKVFLECVQDMDHENMFWYRQDPGLGLRLIYFSYDVKMKEKGDIPEGYSVSREKKERFSLILESASTNQTSMYLCASSSDTGSTQYFGPGTRLLVL.

The gene calls are TRBV9 and TRBJ2-4; D gene uncertain. Looked up from germline, CDR1 is SGDLS and CDR2 is YYNGEE. The CDR3 totals 14 residues. The germline V and J ends were trimmed by 1 base and 7 bases, with 12 bases remaining between them. The chain's CDR3 is CASSVFDLGNIQYF. The CDR3 DNA is TGTGCCAGCAGCGTATTTGACCTGGGGAACATTCAGTACTTC.

This clonotype appeared a few times. This chain joins TRBV20-1 and TRBJ2-3, with D possibly TRBD2 on 5 matching bases. The CDR3 is made up of 16 amino acids. Germline CDR1 and CDR2: DFQATT and SNEGSKA (reference sequence). V lost 0 bases and J 1 base, leaving 14 bases between the germline ends. This chain's CDR3 is CSARDSERRGTDTQYF. CDR3 bases: TGCAGTGCTAGAGATAGCGAGCGGCGGGGCACAGATACGCAGTATTTT.

This clonotype was recorded many times. The chain carries TRBV7-3 and TRBJ1-1; D gene ambiguous. The CDR3 totals 13 residues. The V end lost 4 bases, the J end lost 1 base, and 7 bases lay between the germline ends. Germline V gene lookup returns CDR1 SGHTA and CDR2 FQGTGA. The CDR3 DNA follows: TGTGCCAGCAGCTCCCGCAGGAACACTGAAGCTTTCTTT. Encoded protein: CASSSRRNTEAFF.

This clonotype was found a few times. V and J are TRBV20-1 and TRBJ1-6; D call uncertain. V lost 1 base and J lost 8, with 18 bases in between. CDR1 and CDR2 (germline): DFQATT, SNEGSKA (reference sequence). CDR3 length: 16 amino acids. The CDR3 coding sequence is TGCAGTGCTAGAGTGGGGAAGGAACGGTCCTATTCACCCCTCCACTTT. It translates to CSARVGKERSYSPLHF.

The rearrangement joins TRBV15 to TRBJ1-2; maybe TRBD1 (5 bases). Trimming left V 0 bases short and J 6 bases short, with 8 bases between. The germline gives CDR1 LNHNV, CDR2 YYDKDF (reference sequence). The CDR3 extends over 13 amino acids. The CDR3 DNA follows: TGTGCCACCAGCAGAGATTCAGGGAATGGCTACACCTTC. It yields the protein CATSRDSGNGYTF.

This chain connects TRBV5-8 to TRBJ1-2, with TRBD1 identical over 8 bases. The CDR3 is made up of 15 amino acids. CDR1 and CDR2 from the germline V gene are SGHTS and YDEGEE. J lost 4 bases, V lost 4 bases, and 9 bases had no gene match. The CDR3 protein is CASSPRGRLGYGYTF. The CDR3, as DNA: TGTGCCAGCAGCCCCAGGGGGCGCCTTGGCTATGGCTACACCTTC.

V and J are TRBV9 and TRBJ2-3, with D hard to call. Germline CDR1 SGDLS, CDR2 YYNGEE. Between the trimmed V and J ends, which lost 4 bases and 8 bases, there was a span of 11 bases. The CDR3 is 12 residues long. The CDR3 coding sequence is TGTGCCAGCAGCACCCGACCCAGTACGCAGTATTTT. Its translation: CASSTRPSTQYF.

This clonotype was detected only a few times. This chain joins TRBV3-1 and TRBJ1-1, with D unresolved. Trimming stripped 0 bases from V and 1 base from J, with 6 bases between. In germline, CDR1 is LGHDT, CDR2 YNNKEL (reference sequence). The CDR3 extends over 14 amino acids. The DNA of the CDR3 is TGTGCCAGCAGCCAAGATCCACGGAACACTGAAGCTTTCTTT. Translating gives CASSQDPRNTEAFF. Looking up the rest from reference TRBV3-1 and TRBJ1-1 gives the full variable domain: DTAVSQTPKYLVTQMGNDKSIKCEQNLGHDTMYWYKQDSKKFLKIMFSYNNKELIINETVPNRFSPKSPDKAHLNLHINSLELGDSAVYFCASSQDPRNTEAFFGQGTRLTVV.

This rearrangement joins TRBV5-1 to TRBJ2-4; 10 bases line up with TRBD1. The CDR3 contains 16 residues. CDR1 and CDR2 from the germline V gene are SGHRS and YFSETQ. Losses at the gene ends were 0 bases for V and 8 bases for J; bases not matched to a gene: 8. The DNA for the CDR3 is TGCGCCAGCAGCTTGGGCGCGACAGGGGGCCGACACATTCAGTACTTC. This codes for CASSLGATGGRHIQYF.

V gene TRBV27 combines with J gene TRBJ2-5; the match to TRBD1 covers 7 bases. The J call may be faulty, since TRBJ2-7 better matches the DNA end. There are 15 residues in the CDR3. In germline, CDR1 is MNHEY, CDR2 SMNVEV (reference sequence). The CDR3 DNA sequence: TGTGCCAGCAACCTCCGACAGGGAATGGGCTACGAGCAGTACTTC. Residues: CASNLRQGMGYEQYF.

In this sample, this clonotype turned up a few times. CDR3 in DNA: TGTGCCAGCAGCTTAGAGTCCAGCGGGACCCAGTACTTC. It yields the protein CASSLESSGTQYF. This chain connects TRBV7-9 to TRBJ2-5, with a tentative D call TRBD2 (5 bases). The CDR3 is 13 residues long. Germline V CDR1 and CDR2: SEHNR, FQNEAQ (reference sequence). V lost 1 base and J lost 7, with 10 bases in between.

A few counts support this clonotype. The gene calls are TRBV6-2 or TRBV6-3 and TRBJ2-7; D gene unclear. Germline lookup yields CDR1 MNHEY and CDR2 SVGEGT. Trimming removed 5 bases at V and 2 bases at J, with 7 bases between. There are 12 residues in the CDR3. The CDR3 here is CASSDTTYEQYF. The CDR3 bases are TGTGCCAGCAGTGACACCACCTACGAGCAGTACTTC.

Only a few counts were recorded for this clonotype. The chain links TRBV9 to TRBJ1-2; D not certain. CDR3 length: 14 residues. V was shortened by 0 bases and J by 0 bases, with 6 bases between the two germline ends. CDR1 SGDLS and CDR2 YYNGEE come from the germline V gene. The CDR3 DNA sequence: TGTGCCAGCAGCGTAGGTCAAACTAACTATGGCTACACCTTC. Amino acids: CASSVGQTNYGYTF. The full variable domain, rest sourced from reference TRBV9 and TRBJ1-2, is DSGVTQTPKHLITATGQRVTLRCSPRSGDLSVYWYQQSLDQGLQFLIQYYNGEERAKGNILERFSAQQFPDLHSELNLSSLELGDSALYFCASSVGQTNYGYTFGSGTRLTVV.

The CDR3 coding sequence is TGTGCCAGCACGCCGGGATCATACACAGATACGCAGTATTTT. As protein: CASTPGSYTDTQYF. The V call is TRBV3-1, the J call TRBJ2-3; perhaps TRBD2 as D (5 bases). The germline gives CDR1 LGHDT, CDR2 YNNKEL (reference sequence). V dropped 7 bases and J dropped 2 bases, with 13 bases sitting between them. The length of the CDR3 is 14 residues.

This clonotype was observed a few times. The chain's CDR3 is CASSLADRSYEQYF. The DNA of the CDR3 is TGTGCCAGCAGCTTAGCTGACAGATCCTACGAGCAGTACTTC. V usage is TRBV7-9 and J usage is TRBJ2-7; D perhaps matches TRBD1 (5 bases). V dropped 0 bases and J dropped 1 base, with 7 bases sitting between them. This CDR3 contains 14 residues. CDR1 and CDR2 from the germline V gene are SEHNR and FQNEAQ (reference sequence). Combining the CDR3 with reference TRBV7-9 and TRBJ2-7 gives the whole variable domain DTGVSQNPRHKITKRGQNVTFRCDPISEHNRLYWYRQTLGQGPEFLTYFQNEAQLEKSRLLSDRFSAERPKGSFSTLEIQRTEQGDSAMYLCASSLADRSYEQYFGPGTRLTVT.

V is TRBV5-1 and J is TRBJ2-3; 8 bases align to TRBD1. The CDR3 totals 18 residues. V trimming: 6 bases; J trimming: 4 bases; junction bases outside the gene matches: 19. Per the germline V gene, CDR1 is SGHRS and CDR2 is YFSETQ. The CDR3 sequence: CASILIPGGQAGPDTQYF. In DNA form, the CDR3 reads TGCGCCAGCATTCTAATACCCGGGGGACAGGCGGGACCAGATACGCAGTATTTT.

The chain recombines TRBV20-1 with TRBJ2-4; 7 bases fit TRBD1. The J call may be wrong; the DNA end is better matched by TRBJ2-7. CDR3 size: 14 residues. Per germline, CDR1 DFQATT and CDR2 SNEGSKA (reference sequence). CDR3 sequence: CSAADRPTGYEQYF. CDR3 sequence (DNA): TGCAGTGCGGCGGACAGGCCAACGGGCTACGAGCAGTACTTC.

The chain has TRBV19 and TRBJ2-1; a weak D match, TRBD2 (7 bases). Trimming left V 4 bases short and J 0 bases short, with 16 bases between. The CDR3 is made up of 17 amino acids. Germline lookup yields CDR1 LNHDA and CDR2 SQIVND (reference sequence). The CDR3 sequence is CASSTRGGLSSYNEQFF. For the CDR3, the DNA is TGTGCCAGTAGTACTCGCGGGGGCCTTAGCTCCTACAATGAGCAGTTCTTC. The variable domain in full, completed from reference TRBV19 and TRBJ2-1, reads DGGITQSPKYLFRKEGQNVTLSCEQNLNHDAMYWYRQDPGQGLRLIYYSQIVNDFQKGDIAEGYSVSREKKESFPLTVTSAQKNPTAFYLCASSTRGGLSSYNEQFFGPGTRLTVL.

V gene TRBV2 combines with J gene TRBJ1-4; TRBD1 matches at 9 bases. CDR3 length equals 14 residues. CDR1 SNHLY and CDR2 FYNNEI come from the germline V gene. V shed 7 bases and J 8 bases; nucleotides not matched to a gene: 8. The DNA for the CDR3 is TGTGCCAGCAAGACGGACAGGGGAGGAGAAAAACTGTTTTTT. Its translation is CASKTDRGGEKLFF.

This clonotype turned up a few times. As DNA, the CDR3 is TGTGCCAGCAGCTTAGGGTTCGGGAGACTTAATTCACCCCTCCACTTT. Translation gives CASSLGFGRLNSPLHF. The chain links TRBV13 to TRBJ1-6; D is undetermined. This CDR3 spans 16 amino acids. The germline CDR1 and CDR2 sequences are PRHDT and FYEKMQ (reference sequence). Trimming left V 0 bases short and J 6 bases short, with 12 bases between.

The CDR3 DNA is TGTGCCAGCAGCCAAGAGACTAGCACAGATACGCAGTATTTT. Translation: CASSQETSTDTQYF. This rearrangement joins TRBV4-2 to TRBJ2-3; D ambiguous. CDR1 and CDR2 (germline): LGHNA, YNFKEQ. V dropped 0 bases and J dropped 0 bases, with 4 bases sitting between them. CDR3 length equals 14 residues.